This is a list of T cell receptor beta chains from one sample in a study of blood T cell repertoires in COVID-19. Data came from immunoSEQ multiplex PCR; TCRdb stores just in-frame clones and leaves some out. The table records about 190,000 clones, 70% to 85% of them present only once. The source material was PBMCs or T cells enriched from blood (not recorded which). These receptors all stem from a woman in her 50s who had recovered from COVID-19. Both conserved end residues are part of each CDR3. Each record gives: V gene, CDR3 length, clone size, J gene, D gene, CDR3 protein, CDR3 DNA. D genes are given only for firm matches. Clone size is given for some rows only: seen once, a few or many times, or a class if the clone is expanded.

>TRBV30|14|NA|TRBJ2-5|TRBD2
CAWRGLSGQETQYF
TGTGCCTGGAGAGGACTTAGCGGGCAAGAGACCCAGTACTTC
>TRBV7-2|14|NA|TRBJ1-5|NA
CASSPVGGGQPQHF
TGTGCCAGCAGCCCCGTCGGGGGGGGTCAGCCCCAGCATTTT
>TRBV5-1|14|NA|TRBJ1-2|TRBD1
CASSATGTGDGYTF
TGCGCCAGCAGCGCAACCGGGACAGGGGACGGCTACACCTTC
>TRBV4-2|15|NA|TRBJ1-1|TRBD1
CASSHPGQVNTEAFF
TGTGCCAGCAGCCACCCCGGACAGGTGAACACTGAAGCTTTCTTT
>TRBV5-1|16|NA|TRBJ1-1|NA
CASSPGRGRDQGEAFF
TGCGCCAGCAGCCCGGGGCGGGGCCGGGACCAAGGAGAAGCTTTCTTT
>TRBV5-1|15|NA|TRBJ2-1|TRBD2
CASSGGELVANEQFF
TGCGCCAGCAGCGGGGGGGAGTTGGTTGCCAATGAGCAGTTCTTC
>TRBV7-8|16|few|TRBJ2-1|NA
CASSPPRVADNNEQFF
TGTGCCAGCAGCCCCCCCCGGGTAGCGGACAACAATGAGCAGTTCTTC
>TRBV7-3|18|NA|TRBJ2-6|NA
CASSPRAGSTPGANVLTF
TGTGCCAGCAGCCCTCGGGCAGGGTCGACTCCTGGGGCCAACGTCCTGACTTTC
>TRBV5-5|12|NA|TRBJ2-7|NA
CASVLSGHEQYF
TGTGCCAGCGTCTTAAGTGGGCACGAGCAGTACTTC
>TRBV19|15|few|TRBJ2-7|TRBD2
CASSHGTSGPGEQYF
TGTGCCAGTAGTCACGGGACTAGCGGTCCCGGCGAGCAGTACTTC
>TRBV9|15|NA|TRBJ2-1|TRBD2
CASSVGPSGYNEQFF
TGTGCCAGCAGCGTCGGCCCTAGCGGCTACAATGAGCAGTTCTTC
>TRBV19|13|NA|TRBJ1-1|NA
CASSRAENTEAFF
TGTGCCAGTAGTAGGGCCGAGAACACTGAAGCTTTCTTT
>TRBV10-3|15|once|TRBJ1-2|NA
CAISEQTAGLDGYTF
TGTGCCATCAGTGAACAAACAGCGGGACTTGACGGCTACACCTTC
>TRBV11-3|14|NA|TRBJ1-1|NA
CASSLGGPHTEAFF
TGTGCCAGCAGCTTAGGGGGGCCCCACACTGAAGCTTTCTTT
>TRBV5-4|16|NA|TRBJ1-6|TRBD1
CASSLAAGGGNSPLHF
TGTGCCAGCAGCTTGGCGGCAGGGGGCGGTAATTCACCCCTCCACTTT
>TRBV19|14|few|TRBJ2-1|NA
CASDSGSTYNEQFF
TGTGCCAGCGATAGCGGATCCACCTACAATGAGCAGTTCTTC
>TRBV24-1|12|NA|TRBJ1-6|NA
CALDGGNSPLHF
TGTGCCTTAGACGGGGGTAATTCACCCCTCCACTTT
>TRBV29-1|13|once|TRBJ2-5|NA
CSFSQGGEETQYF
TGCAGCTTTTCACAGGGAGGGGAAGAGACCCAGTACTTC
>TRBV24-1|14|once|TRBJ2-2|NA
CATSDPWNTGELFF
TGTGCCACCAGTGATCCGTGGAACACCGGGGAGCTGTTTTTT
>TRBV28|13|many|TRBJ1-1|TRBD1
CASSFSDRGTAFF
TGTGCCAGCAGTTTCTCGGACAGGGGAACGGCTTTCTTT
>TRBV6-5|15|NA|TRBJ2-3|NA
CASSYLGVGTDTQYF
TGTGCCAGCAGTTACCTCGGGGTGGGCACAGATACGCAGTATTTT
>TRBV5-4|16|NA|TRBJ1-3|TRBD1
CASSSSRDRSGNTIYF
TGTGCCAGCAGCTCCTCGAGGGACAGGAGTGGAAACACCATATATTTT
>TRBV28|14|NA|TRBJ2-7|NA
CASSSTGTVYEQYF
TGTGCCAGCAGCTCCACCGGGACTGTCTACGAGCAGTACTTC
>TRBV6-5|14|NA|TRBJ1-1|NA
CASSLPSDRAEAFF
TGTGCCAGCAGTTTACCCAGCGATCGGGCTGAAGCTTTCTTT
>TRBV3-1/TRBV3-2|15|NA|TRBJ2-3|NA
CASSQDKLAQFTQYF
TGTGCCAGCAGCCAAGATAAGTTGGCTCAGTTTACGCAGTATTTT
>TRBV18|14|NA|TRBJ2-5|NA
CASSDKTDQETQYF
TGTGCCAGCTCAGATAAGACAGATCAAGAGACCCAGTACTTC